This T cell receptor (beta chain) was captured in a study of T cell changes during pregnancy in multiple sclerosis (dated by TCRdb to the late 2010s). Regarding the complete study: Changes in the T cell repertoire over the course of pregnancy were examined in this study in women with multiple sclerosis.

Preparation of the library involved the immunoSEQ multiplex PCR assay. This is the immuneACCESS table as TCRdb keeps it, with only in-frame sequences that have V and J called. A part of the clones is gone; compared with another copy, unresolved V genes explain less than half, and the rest is unexplained. The sample profile shows some 81,000 clones; 89% of them were found once. The top ten constitute under 2.5% of the sample. With respect to this clone: Its antigen target is currently unknown. No much larger clone is present one base from it, and per-base qualities are unavailable.

The starting material was peripheral blood, obtained before pregnancy. The receptor was derived from a female donor with multiple sclerosis, enrolled in a pregnancy study.

The CDR3 here reads CASGPRFGVGSYEQYF. The DNA is as follows: TGTGCCAGCGGACCCCGGTTCGGGGTAGGCTCCTACGAGCAGTACTTC. The V and J genes are TRBV5-4 and TRBJ2-7, and possibly TRBD2, on 5 matching bases. The CDR3 covers 16 residues, taking in both the cysteine and the phenylalanine. The kept DNA is CDR3 alone, 48 bases in frame from the first base. CDR1 and CDR2, looked up from the germline V gene (reference sequence), are SGHNT and YYREEE. The trim is 7 bases for V and 0 bases for J, with a gap of 20 bases between the germline ends.